This T cell receptor (beta chain) was documented in a study of blood T cell repertoires in COVID-19. At the level of the study: COVID-19 samples from acute and convalescent phases originated in the United States, Italy and Spain.

As processed by the authors: Using reference gene primer amplification, nucleated cell counts were estimated. The repertoire was sequenced with immunoSEQ multiplex PCR; TCRdb's copy has only in-frame clones and lacks some. V, J and clone size were drawn from that table, and D and trimming were deduced from the DNA. The table includes around 150,000 clones, 84% detected once. Germline CDR1 SQVTM, CDR2 ANQGSEA. The CDR3 has 12 residues. Trimming pared 6 bases from V and 2 bases from J, leaving 10 bases between. J is TRBJ2-5 and V is TRBV29-1; D might be TRBD1 (6 bases). The sequenced sample consisted of peripheral blood. The sequence derives from a woman of 80 years or more with acute or convalescent COVID-19. The CDR3 protein is CSVGQRQETQYF. The CDR3 nucleotides are TGCAGCGTGGGACAAAGACAAGAGACCCAGTACTTC.